The 30 T cell receptor beta chains below come from one sample, sequenced in a study of CD8 T cells in ankylosing spondylitis. TCRdb itself ran the 5' RACE reads through MiXCR, one entry per CDR3 protein. The sample has 250,000 to 300,000 distinct CDR3 sequences; 20% are singletons. The sample was blood, either unsorted or a sorted T cell fraction (not recorded which). Receptor source: a male donor with ankylosing spondylitis or in good health (not recorded which).

The chain combines TRBV6-5 with TRBJ1-2; D is ambiguous. The germline CDR1 and CDR2 sequences are MNHEY and SVGAGI. The length of the CDR3 is 17 residues. Between the trimmed V and J ends, which lost 0 bases and 1 base, there was a span of 15 bases. The CDR3 protein is CASSYSPSTYSNYGYTF. DNA of the CDR3: TGTGCCAGCAGTTACTCCCCCAGCACTTACAGTAACTATGGCTACACCTTC.

At least ten counts were recorded for this clonotype. The chain employs TRBV5-5 and TRBJ2-1; weak D call: TRBD2 (5 bases). The germline V gene has CDR1 SGHKS and CDR2 YYEKEE (reference sequence). The V end was cut by 6 bases, the J end by 7 bases, with 17 bases between. The CDR3 contains 14 residues. The CDR3 bases are TGTGCCAGCACCCTCCGAAGTGCGGGTAATGAGCAGTTCTTC. This codes for CASTLRSAGNEQFF. The entire variable domain, with the rest obtained from reference TRBV5-5 and TRBJ2-1, is as follows: DAGVTQSPTHLIKTRGQQVTLRCSPISGHKSVSWYQQVLGQGPQFIFQYYEKEERGRGNFPDRFSARQFPNYSSELNVNALLLGDSALYLCASTLRSAGNEQFFGPGTRLTVL.

This clonotype has just a few counts. The chain employs TRBV6-4 and TRBJ2-5, with a possible D match to TRBD1 (6 bases). The length of the CDR3 is 14 residues. Trimming removed 6 bases from V and 3 bases from J, with 14 bases in between. The germline V gene has CDR1 MRHNA and CDR2 SNTAGT. This chain's CDR3 is CASREVGQKETQYF. The CDR3 region has the DNA TGTGCCAGCAGAGAAGTCGGACAGAAAGAGACCCAGTACTTC.

The chain carries TRBV12-3 or TRBV12-4 and TRBJ1-2; no definite D call. V lost 5 bases, J lost 5 bases, and 12 bases lay in between. The CDR3 consists of 13 residues. The CDR3 sequence is CASSVTEVYGYTF. CDR3 coding DNA: TGTGCCAGCAGTGTGACTGAGGTATATGGCTACACCTTC.

This clonotype was detected a few times. The gene calls are TRBV27 and TRBJ1-3; D possibly corresponds to TRBD1 (6 bases). The germline V gene encodes CDR1 MNHEY and CDR2 SMNVEV (reference sequence). The V end was cut by 5 bases, the J end by 2 bases, with 13 bases between. The CDR3 sequence is 15 residues long. CDR3 loop: CASSPMDSAGNTIYF. Here the CDR3 DNA reads TGTGCCAGCAGTCCGATGGACAGCGCTGGAAACACCATATATTTT.

This chain connects TRBV5-1 to TRBJ2-1; 8 bases map to TRBD1. The CDR3 runs to 15 residues. The ends lost 6 bases at V and 2 bases at J; junction bases unmatched: 7. CDR1 SGHRS and CDR2 YFSETQ come from the germline V gene. The CDR3 loop reads CASTMTGVTYNEQFF. The CDR3 nucleotides read TGCGCCAGCACCATGACAGGGGTTACCTACAATGAGCAGTTCTTC. Looking up the rest from reference TRBV5-1 and TRBJ2-1 gives the full variable domain: KAGVTQTPRYLIKTRGQQVTLSCSPISGHRSVSWYQQTPGQGLQFLFEYFSETQRNKGNFPGRFSGRQFSNSRSEMNVSTLELGDSALYLCASTMTGVTYNEQFFGPGTRLTVL.

In this sample, this clonotype turned up a few times. The V and J genes are TRBV25-1 and TRBJ1-5; D may be TRBD1 (5 bases). Germline CDR1 is MGHDK and CDR2 is SYGVNS. The germline V and J ends were trimmed by 1 base and 5 bases, with 12 bases remaining between them. CDR3 length equals 15 residues. The CDR3 nucleotides read TGTGCCAGCAGTGAATCAGCTGGGGGGGATCAGCCCCAGCATTTT. Its translation: CASSESAGGDQPQHF.

This clonotype appeared a few times. J is TRBJ1-6 and V is TRBV6-1; tentative D call: TRBD1 (6 bases). The CDR3 extends over 15 amino acids. Between the trimmed V and J ends, which lost 8 bases and 1 base, there was a span of 12 bases. CDR1 and CDR2 from the germline V gene are MNHNS and SASEGT. This chain's CDR3 is CASSGVGSYNSPLHF. CDR3 nucleotide sequence: TGTGCCAGCTCAGGGGTCGGGTCCTATAATTCACCCCTCCACTTT.

This clonotype was counted ten times or more. The chain recombines TRBV4-2 with TRBJ1-2; 9 nucleotides match TRBD1. The CDR3 has 14 residues. After removal of 4 bases from V and 5 bases from J, the junction contained 5 bases not matched to a gene. The germline V gene has CDR1 LGHNA and CDR2 YNFKEQ. Written as DNA, the CDR3 is TGTGCCAGCAGCCCCGGGACAGGGCTTTATGGCTACACCTTC. Encoded protein: CASSPGTGLYGYTF.

This clonotype was seen a handful of times. The V call is TRBV10-3, the J call TRBJ1-2; TRBD1 matches at 8 bases. This CDR3 spans 14 amino acids. Losses at the gene ends were 4 bases for V and 4 bases for J; bases not matched to a gene: 5. Germline assignment: CDR1 ENHRY and CDR2 SYGVKD. CDR3 residues: CAISGTGIFYGYTF. CDR3 nucleotide sequence: TGTGCCATCAGTGGGACAGGGATTTTCTATGGCTACACCTTC.

The sample holds a few counts of this clonotype. This rearrangement joins TRBV3-1 to TRBJ2-2, with 9 bases identical to TRBD1. Germline CDR1 reads LGHDT; CDR2 reads YNNKEL (reference sequence). The CDR3 sequence is 14 residues long. Trimming at V came to 5 bases and at J to 7 bases, leaving 5 bases not matched to a gene. The CDR3 spells CASSSGTGHGELFF. Here the CDR3 DNA reads TGTGCCAGCAGCTCCGGGACAGGGCACGGGGAGCTGTTTTTT.

This clonotype was seen more than once but under ten times. The chain combines TRBV18 with TRBJ2-1, with D perhaps matching TRBD1 (5 bases). V gave up 1 base and J gave up 7 bases, with 17 bases separating them. The germline gives CDR1 KGHSH, CDR2 LQKENI. This CDR3 is built from 16 residues. The CDR3 nucleotides read TGTGCCAGCTCACCACGAGGCCGGACATTGGAGAATGAGCAGTTCTTC. It is translated as CASSPRGRTLENEQFF.

In this sample, this clonotype turned up a few times. This chain joins TRBV5-1 and TRBJ1-2; no definite D call. This CDR3 is 16 amino acids long. Trimming stripped 0 bases from V and 6 bases from J, with 18 bases between. In germline, CDR1 is SGHRS, CDR2 YFSETQ. The CDR3 DNA sequence: TGCGCCAGCAGCTTGGATGGTGTTCGTGGCTCTAATGGCTACACCTTC. Translating it yields CASSLDGVRGSNGYTF.

There are a few counts of this clonotype. The V call is TRBV12-3 or TRBV12-4, the J call TRBJ2-3; D not certain. Trimming took off 6 bases at V and 2 bases at J, with 9 bases between the two ends. The CDR3 consists of 13 residues. The CDR3 protein is CASSPDHTDTQYF. The CDR3 DNA is TGTGCCAGCAGCCCTGATCACACAGATACGCAGTATTTT.

This chain uses TRBV9 with TRBJ1-5; D is undetermined. The CDR3 length is 13 residues. The germline gives CDR1 SGDLS, CDR2 YYNGEE. V was clipped by 4 bases and J by 0 bases, with 5 bases between them. CDR3 loop: CASSQNSNQPQHF. CDR3 coding DNA: TGTGCCAGCAGCCAGAATAGCAATCAGCCCCAGCATTTT.

This clonotype was detected ten times or more. The chain carries TRBV9 and TRBJ2-3; TRBD1 matches 7 bases. The CDR3 runs to 16 residues. Germline values: CDR1 SGDLS, CDR2 YYNGEE. The V segment lost 4 bases and the J segment 2 bases; nucleotides outside the gene matches: 10. DNA for the CDR3: TGTGCCAGCAGCAAAGGGGTCGGGACAGACACAGATACGCAGTATTTT. As protein: CASSKGVGTDTDTQYF.

This clonotype appeared many times. The rearrangement links TRBV5-1 to TRBJ1-4; D is uncertain. Trimming left V 3 bases short and J 7 bases short, with 16 bases between. Germline assignment: CDR1 SGHRS and CDR2 YFSETQ. The CDR3 extends over 15 amino acids. CDR3 bases: TGCGCCAGCAGCTCGGCCCCGGGAGGGCGTGAAAAACTGTTTTTT. Its protein product is CASSSAPGGREKLFF.

In its sample, this clonotype was seen once. A read error may be the cause here, since a much bigger clone is one base away. This chain links TRBV6-5 with TRBJ2-2; weak D call: TRBD1 (6 bases). Germline V gene data show CDR1 as MNHEY and CDR2 as SVGAGI. The V end was cut by 1 base, the J end by 6 bases, with 9 bases between. The CDR3 consists of 14 residues. CDR3 residues: CASSYWDNPGELFF. Written as DNA, the CDR3 is TGTGCCAGCAGTTACTGGGACAACCCCGGGGAGCTGTTTTTT.

This chain connects TRBV11-1 to TRBJ2-7, with D maybe TRBD2 (5 bases). The ends were cut back, 5 bases at V and 3 bases at J, with 11 bases in the middle. This CDR3 is built from 13 residues. Germline CDR1 reads SGHAT; CDR2 reads FQDESV (reference sequence). CDR3 in amino acids: CASSKAVYYEQYV. In DNA, the CDR3 is TGTGCCAGCAGCAAAGCGGTGTACTACGAGCAGTACGTC.

This clonotype has only a few counts. The chain recombines TRBV9 with TRBJ1-5; D may be TRBD1 (6 bases). From germline, CDR1 is SGDLS and CDR2 YYNGEE. Trimming left V 4 bases short and J 1 base short, with 12 bases between. The CDR3 covers 15 residues. CDR3 nucleotide sequence: TGTGCCAGCAGCCCCTCCGGGACAAGCAATCAGCCCCAGCATTTT. Protein sequence: CASSPSGTSNQPQHF.

In regard to this clonotype: An end of the junction differs from the germline gene, which may be a read error. Here the CDR3 reads CTSSLNLSGTSGRKKQFF. DNA for the CDR3: TGTACCAGCAGCTTAAATCTATCGGGGACTAGCGGGAGGAAAAAGCAGTTCTTC. The chain has TRBV11-2 and TRBJ2-1; 15 bases line up with TRBD2. Germline-derived CDR1 and CDR2 are SGHAT and FQNNGV. The CDR3 is made up of 18 amino acids.

This clonotype was counted ten times or more. The chain carries TRBV4-1 and TRBJ1-1, with D perhaps matching TRBD1 (6 bases). This CDR3 is 16 amino acids long. Germline V gene sequence: CDR1 MGHRA, CDR2 YSYEKL. V lost 1 base and J lost 0, with 12 bases in between. The CDR3 sequence is CASSQVAQGLNTEAFF. For the CDR3, the DNA is TGCGCCAGCAGCCAAGTCGCGCAGGGGTTGAACACTGAAGCTTTCTTT.

The chain couples TRBV7-3 to TRBJ2-5, with D maybe TRBD2 (7 bases). Germline V gene data show CDR1 as SGHTA and CDR2 as FQGTGA. Trimming removed 5 bases from V and 2 bases from J, with 15 bases in between. The CDR3 length is 15 residues. The DNA for the CDR3 is TGTGCCAGCAGCAGGGGGGGGGGAAGACAAGAGACCCAGTACTTC. This gives the protein CASSRGGGRQETQYF. Drawing the rest from reference TRBV7-3 and TRBJ2-5, the complete variable domain is GAGVSQTPSNKVTEKGKYVELRCDPISGHTALYWYRQSLGQGPEFLIYFQGTGAADDSGLPNDRFFAVRPEGSVSTLKIQRTERGDSAVYLCASSRGGGRQETQYFGPGTRLLVL.

The V gene is TRBV6-1, the J gene TRBJ2-2, with D tentatively TRBD2 (6 bases). Trimming cost V 6 bases and J 4 bases, with 15 bases left between them. Germline V lookup: CDR1 MNHNS, CDR2 SASEGT. CDR3 size: 15 residues. CDR3 bases: TGTGCCAGCAGGGGGACTCCCGAGGGCACCGGGGAGCTGTTTTTT. Its protein is CASRGTPEGTGELFF.

The V and J genes are TRBV9 and TRBJ1-5; D is uncertain. The V gene's germline CDR1 is SGDLS and CDR2 YYNGEE. Trimming removed 4 bases from V and 7 bases from J, with 18 bases in between. This CDR3 is 15 amino acids long. The CDR3 sequence: CASSLSTSPGQPQHF. The CDR3 DNA reads TGTGCCAGCAGCCTCTCTACCTCTCCGGGCCAGCCCCAGCATTTT.

The chain carries TRBV7-2 and TRBJ2-2; 9 bases map to TRBD1. The germline CDR1 and CDR2 sequences are SGHTA and FQGNSA. V shed 7 bases and J 6 bases; nucleotides not matched to a gene: 6. This CDR3 comprises 14 residues. This CDR3 is CASTPQGASGELFF. For the CDR3, the DNA is TGTGCCAGCACGCCACAGGGGGCATCCGGGGAGCTGTTTTTT.

Written as DNA, the CDR3 is TGTGCCAGCAATCCGACAGGGGATGACACCGGGGAGCTGTTTTTT. Amino acid sequence: CASNPTGDDTGELFF. The chain joins TRBV2 to TRBJ2-2; 8 bases fit TRBD1. This CDR3 is built from 15 residues. From germline, CDR1 is SNHLY and CDR2 FYNNEI. The V gene end was trimmed by 7 bases and the J gene end by 3 bases; junction bases not matched to a gene: 7.

V and J are TRBV24-1 and TRBJ2-2; unclear D gene. Between the trimmed V and J ends, which lost 5 bases and 2 bases, there was a span of 11 bases. This CDR3 region has 15 residues. In germline, CDR1 is KGHDR, CDR2 SFDVKD. This CDR3 is CATSGWAANTGELFF. CDR3 nucleotide sequence: TGTGCCACCAGTGGGTGGGCAGCAAACACCGGGGAGCTGTTTTTT.

This clonotype was seen only a few times. This chain joins TRBV20-1 and TRBJ2-1, with 9 nucleotides matching TRBD2. CDR1 DFQATT and CDR2 SNEGSKA come from the germline V gene (reference sequence). This CDR3 comprises 16 residues. J was trimmed by 0 bases and V by 6 bases; bases with no gene match: 9. The CDR3 coding sequence is TGCAGTGCCGCCGGGACTAGCATAATCTCCTACAATGAGCAGTTCTTC. It yields the protein CSAAGTSIISYNEQFF.

This clonotype appeared many times. The chain uses TRBV20-1 and TRBJ2-3; TRBD1 agrees at 10 bases. V lost 5 bases, J lost 1 base, and 6 bases stayed unmatched. Germline lookup yields CDR1 DFQATT and CDR2 SNEGSKA (reference sequence). This CDR3 is built from 15 residues. The CDR3 DNA reads TGCAGTGCTGGGGGACAGGGGTTTGGCACAGATACGCAGTATTTT. It yields the protein CSAGGQGFGTDTQYF.